This TCR beta chain was found in a study of long-term antiretroviral therapy in people with HIV. The CDR3 consists of 12 residues. The germline V gene encodes CDR1 SGHRS and CDR2 YFSETQ. V lost 4 bases to trimming and J lost 7 bases; unmatched junction nucleotides: 5. General study points: Blood collection from about 2003 to 2017 possibly occurred under older ART regimens.

In the case of this clone: As yet, its antigen is unknown.

Sequencing used immunoSEQ v3.0 at survey level. The method was immunoSEQ multiplex PCR; TCRdb's version includes in-frame clones alone and lacks a portion of them. Among about 24,000 clones, 80% to 90% were seen once, and the ten largest hold about 2.1%. The receptor comes from a man in his forties or fifties with HIV. The chain is built from TRBV5-1 and TRBJ2-7; 7 bases are a match to TRBD2. This sample comprised unsorted PBMCs, obtained 3 years after starting antiretroviral therapy. The CDR3 sequence is CASSAGTTEQYF. The CDR3 nucleotides read TGCGCCAGCAGCGCCGGGACTACAGAGCAGTACTTC.